These 25 T cell receptor beta chains were sequenced from one sample in a study of blood T cells in healthy people across ages. A J-beta primer mix and a sample-barcoded 5' primer were used in a second PCR of about 6 to 12 cycles. TCRdb re-analysed the 5' RACE reads in MiXCR, keeping a single row per CDR3 protein. The data show approximately 490,000 distinct CDR3 sequences, less than 25% seen once. These data were also reused for a study on T cells of mothers and their children.

The sample taken for sequencing was blood. The receptors originated from a boy under 18 in good health.

The chain links TRBV11-1 to TRBJ1-6, with 9 positions matching TRBD1. The CDR3 contains 14 residues. Trimming took 4 bases from V and 8 from J; bases not matched to a gene: 3. CDR1 and CDR2 (germline): SGHAT, FQDESV (reference sequence). CDR3 coding DNA: TGTGCCAGCAGCTCGGGACAGGGAGATTCACCCCTCCACTTT. Translated, it gives CASSSGQGDSPLHF.

The chain employs TRBV6-4 and TRBJ2-3, with D maybe TRBD1 (6 bases). Per the germline V gene, CDR1 is MRHNA and CDR2 is SNTAGT. V dropped 5 bases and J dropped 0 bases, with 12 bases sitting between them. CDR3 length: 15 amino acids. This chain's CDR3 is CASSRTASSTDTQYF. The CDR3 DNA is TGTGCCAGCAGTCGGACAGCCTCTAGCACAGATACGCAGTATTTT.

The chain joins TRBV29-1 to TRBJ2-1; D perhaps matches TRBD1 (6 bases). Between the trimmed V and J ends, which lost 7 bases and 4 bases, there was a span of 11 bases. The CDR3 spans 12 residues. CDR1 is SQVTM, CDR2 ANQGSEA, per germline. CDR3 sequence: CSAGRGYNEQFF. The CDR3 DNA reads TGCAGCGCGGGCAGGGGTTACAATGAGCAGTTCTTC.

This clonotype was seen a handful of times. The chain is built from TRBV4-1 and TRBJ1-4, with TRBD1 matching over 12 bases. The CDR3 is 16 residues long. V gave up 4 bases and J gave up 8 bases; unmatched junction bases: 8. CDR1 and CDR2 (germline): MGHRA, YSYEKL. The chain's CDR3 is CASSLGQGAFSEKLFF. The CDR3 nucleotides are TGCGCCAGCAGCCTGGGACAGGGGGCGTTTAGCGAAAAACTGTTTTTT.

The chain joins TRBV5-1 to TRBJ2-6, with a tentative D call TRBD2 (5 bases). Trimming left V 0 bases short and J 1 base short, with 8 bases between. Germline V gene lookup returns CDR1 SGHRS and CDR2 YFSETQ. This CDR3 has 16 residues. CDR3 sequence: CASSLAGVSGANVLTF. The CDR3 coding sequence is TGCGCCAGCAGCTTGGCCGGGGTGTCTGGGGCCAACGTCCTGACTTTC.

The gene calls are TRBV12-3 or TRBV12-4 and TRBJ2-5; TRBD1 matches 9 bases. The better agreement between TRBJ2-7 and the DNA end casts doubt on the J call. The CDR3 has 16 residues. CDR3 amino acids: CASSLSGTGFIYEQYF. The CDR3 DNA reads as TGTGCCAGCAGTCTAAGCGGGACAGGGTTTATCTACGAGCAGTACTTC.

Of note for this clonotype: One end of the junction does not line up with germline, which may come from a read error. This sequence joins TRBV28 and TRBJ2-1; 8 positions match TRBD1. The CDR3 length is 15 residues. Germline CDR1 and CDR2: MDHEN and SYDVKM. The CDR3 sequence: CASSSLGQAYNEQFF. The CDR3 nucleotides are TGCGCCAGCAGTTCCCTGGGACAGGCCTACAATGAGCAGTTCTTC.

This clonotype occurred a few times. The gene calls are TRBV11-2 and TRBJ1-2; D is unclear. V lost 4 bases and J 6 bases, leaving 21 bases between the germline ends. CDR1 and CDR2 (germline): SGHAT, FQNNGV. The CDR3 spans 16 residues. The CDR3 loop is CASSSISPKLWHGYTF. Here the CDR3 DNA reads TGTGCCAGCAGCTCCATATCGCCGAAATTATGGCATGGCTACACCTTC.

The chain employs TRBV7-8 and TRBJ1-1, with no clear D. V lost 3 bases and J 0 bases, leaving 8 bases between the germline ends. The V gene's germline CDR1 is SGHVS and CDR2 FQNEAQ. CDR3 size: 14 residues. The CDR3 region has the DNA TGTGCCAGCAGCTTCGCAGACCTGAACACTGAAGCTTTCTTT. Its translation: CASSFADLNTEAFF.

The chain links TRBV4-2 to TRBJ2-1; 7 bases agree with TRBD2. CDR3 length: 17 amino acids. V lost 0 bases to trimming and J lost 2 bases; unmatched junction nucleotides: 7. The germline CDR1 and CDR2 sequences are LGHNA and YNFKEQ. CDR3 in amino acids: CASSQDVLAVTYNEQFF. The CDR3 nucleotides are TGTGCCAGCAGCCAAGATGTTCTAGCGGTTACCTACAATGAGCAGTTCTTC.

V is TRBV4-1 and J is TRBJ2-5; maybe TRBD2 (5 bases). The CDR3 spans 18 residues. Between the trimmed V and J ends, which lost 1 base and 1 base, there was a span of 19 bases. The germline V gene encodes CDR1 MGHRA and CDR2 YSYEKL. In DNA, the CDR3 is TGCGCCAGCAGCCAAGTGTTTGTAATAGGTGCGGGCCAAGAGACCCAGTACTTC. Translating it yields CASSQVFVIGAGQETQYF.

The chain combines TRBV20-1 with TRBJ2-5; 13 nucleotides align to TRBD2. The J call is in doubt because the DNA end fits TRBJ2-1 better. The CDR3 sequence is 14 residues long. Germline V gives CDR1 DFQATT, CDR2 SNEGSKA (reference sequence). The CDR3 nucleotides are TGCAGTGCTAAACTAGCGGGAGGGCCAGATGAGCAGTTCTTC. Translation gives CSAKLAGGPDEQFF.

In its sample, this clonotype was seen many times. The CDR3 bases are TGTGCCAGCAGGGCGGTAGCGGGGAGCTCCTACAATGAGCAGTTCTTC. This translates into CASRAVAGSSYNEQFF. V and J are TRBV2 and TRBJ2-1; 8 nucleotides agree with TRBD2. The V gene end was trimmed by 6 bases and the J gene end by 0 bases; junction bases not matched to a gene: 7. Germline lookup yields CDR1 SNHLY and CDR2 FYNNEI. The CDR3 covers 16 residues.

This clonotype was recorded a few times. The V gene is TRBV21-1, the J gene TRBJ2-4; the D call of TRBD2 is as the table states it, not checked on the DNA. TRBV21-1 is a listed pseudogene. The CDR3 totals 18 residues. CDR3 bases: TGTGCCAGCAGCAAAGTCCTCCTAGCGGAGAGATTTAAAAACATTCAGTACTTC. This gives the protein CASSKVLLAERFKNIQYF.

This chain's CDR3 is CSVRTGGLGYGYTF. CDR3 DNA: TGCAGCGTTAGGACAGGGGGTCTGGGATATGGCTACACCTTC. The rearrangement joins TRBV29-1 to TRBJ1-2; the match to TRBD1 covers 10 bases. Germline trimming cut 5 bases from V and 5 bases from J; bases unmatched to any gene: 8. From germline, CDR1 is SQVTM and CDR2 ANQGSEA. The length of the CDR3 is 14 residues.

This clonotype was detected only a few times. This rearrangement joins TRBV4-1 to TRBJ2-2, with D hard to call. V lost 3 bases to trimming and J lost 7 bases, with 12 bases between them. This CDR3 contains 14 residues. Germline V CDR1 and CDR2: MGHRA, YSYEKL. The CDR3 protein is CASSHARVNGELFF. In DNA form, the CDR3 reads TGCGCCAGCAGCCATGCCCGGGTTAACGGGGAGCTGTTTTTT.

There are a few counts of this clonotype. The genes are TRBV20-1 and TRBJ2-3, with 11 bases matching TRBD2. Germline loops: CDR1 DFQATT, CDR2 SNEGSKA (reference sequence). J gave up 6 bases and V 5 bases, and 7 bases lay outside the gene matches. The CDR3 is 14 amino acids. The CDR3 DNA reads TGCAGTGCTTTTATAGCGGGAGGGGGGGATACGCAGTATTTT. Its protein product is CSAFIAGGGDTQYF.

The chain joins TRBV5-6 to TRBJ2-3; 10 bases fit TRBD1. With 4 bases clipped from V and 2 bases from J, the junction kept 4 bases outside the gene matches. The germline V gene encodes CDR1 SGHDT and CDR2 YYEEEE. The CDR3 is 15 amino acids. This chain's CDR3 is CASSRDRGHTDTQYF. The CDR3 bases are TGTGCCAGCAGCCGGGACAGGGGACACACAGATACGCAGTATTTT.

This clonotype showed up just a few times. The V call is TRBV11-2, the J call TRBJ1-6, with unresolved D. Germline-derived CDR1 and CDR2 are SGHAT and FQNNGV. The ends were cut back, 5 bases at V and 11 bases at J, with 19 bases in the middle. This CDR3 contains 15 residues. The CDR3 DNA sequence: TGTGCCAGCAGCCCGCTGATCGGGGTGGGAGCACCCCTCCACTTT. Its translation: CASSPLIGVGAPLHF.

This clonotype showed up just a few times. Relative to the germline gene, one junction end is altered; a read error may explain this. This rearrangement joins TRBV20-1 to TRBJ2-3; D is perhaps TRBD1 or TRBD2 (5 bases each). This CDR3 is 13 amino acids long. CDR1 and CDR2 (germline): DFQATT, SNEGSKA (reference sequence). CDR3 amino acids: CSARDGGQETQYF. The CDR3 DNA follows: TGCAGTGCTAGAGATGGGGGTCAAGAGACCCAGTACTTT.

In this sample, this clonotype turned up a few times. V usage is TRBV3-1 and J usage is TRBJ1-4; 7 bases agree with TRBD1. After removal of 0 bases from V and 10 bases from J, the junction contained 5 bases not matched to a gene. The CDR3 has 14 residues. From germline, CDR1 is LGHDT and CDR2 YNNKEL (reference sequence). The CDR3 coding sequence is TGTGCCAGCAGCCAAGATGAAGGGGGCGGAAAACTGTTTTTT. This sequence encodes CASSQDEGGGKLFF.

The V and J genes are TRBV15 and TRBJ1-1; the match to TRBD1 covers 7 bases. Germline V gene data show CDR1 as LNHNV and CDR2 as YYDKDF (reference sequence). The CDR3 length is 14 residues. The trim removed 1 base at V and 10 bases at J, leaving 9 bases unmatched. This CDR3 reads CATSRGDSGSLAFF. In nucleotides, the CDR3 is TGTGCCACCAGCAGAGGGGACAGTGGCTCCCTAGCTTTCTTT.

The chain carries TRBV27 and TRBJ2-1; D is undetermined. The last part of the DNA fits TRBJ2-7 better; the J call may be wrong. The CDR3 spans 15 residues. Germline CDR1 MNHEY, CDR2 SMNVEV (reference sequence). Here the CDR3 reads CASSLSGKPTYEQYF. The DNA of the CDR3 is TGTGCCAGCAGTTTATCGGGGAAACCGACCTACGAGCAGTACTTC.

The genes are TRBV11-3 and TRBJ2-3; D ambiguous. Looked up from germline, CDR1 is SGHNT and CDR2 is YENEEA. The CDR3 has 12 amino acids. The V and J ends lost 5 bases and 6 bases respectively, with 9 bases between them. Written as DNA, the CDR3 is TGTGCCAGCAGCCAGGACCACGATACGCAGTATTTT. Translating gives CASSQDHDTQYF.

This rearrangement joins TRBV7-2 to TRBJ1-3; D gene uncertain. The germline gives CDR1 SGHTA, CDR2 FQGNSA. V was cut by 1 base and J by 2 bases, with 6 bases left in between. This CDR3 comprises 14 residues. The CDR3 loop reads CASSLERTGNTIYF. DNA of the CDR3: TGTGCCAGCAGCTTAGAGAGAACTGGAAACACCATATATTTT.